The 10 T cell receptor beta chains in this list originate from one sample, sequenced in a study of post-analysis software for immune sequencing data. Antigens for these TCRs are unknown. TCR beta cDNA libraries had unique molecular identifiers. TCRdb called the PCR reads again in MiXCR, with one record for every CDR3 protein. Here the sample spans about half a million distinct CDR3 sequences, around a third being singletons. Findings and caveats of the study: Four or five TRBV segments, including TRBV5-6, TRBV5-1 and TRBV20-1, were more frequent in patients than controls.

Specimen: blood. The receptors were gathered from a girl aged 2 to 17 with multiple sclerosis.

V and J are TRBV29-1 and TRBJ2-3, with D perhaps TRBD1 (6 bases). With 1 base removed from V and 0 bases from J, the gap between germline ends came to 17 bases. The CDR3 is 17 residues long. Germline V lookup: CDR1 SQVTM, CDR2 ANQGSEA. CDR3 residues: CSVEVATGRSSTDTQYF. In DNA form, the CDR3 reads TGCAGCGTTGAAGTCGCCACAGGGAGATCTAGCACAGATACGCAGTATTTT.

The CDR3 DNA sequence: TGTGCCAGCAGCACGAACAGGGGTTGGGAGACCCAGTACTTC. Protein sequence: CASSTNRGWETQYF. V gene TRBV5-5 combines with J gene TRBJ2-5; TRBD1 matches 7 bases. Germline trimming cut 4 bases from V and 5 bases from J; bases unmatched to any gene: 8. The germline gives CDR1 SGHKS, CDR2 YYEKEE (reference sequence). The CDR3 has 14 residues.

V usage is TRBV20-1 and J usage is TRBJ1-1; 7 nucleotides agree with TRBD1. The CDR3 has 16 residues. V gave up 5 bases and J gave up 0 bases; unmatched junction bases: 12. CDR1 and CDR2 from the germline V gene are DFQATT and SNEGSKA (reference sequence). The chain's CDR3 is CSAPQQGFGVNTEAFF. The CDR3 coding sequence is TGCAGTGCTCCTCAACAGGGGTTTGGAGTGAACACTGAAGCTTTCTTT.

V gene TRBV4-1 combines with J gene TRBJ1-2; 10 nucleotides line up with TRBD1. With 3 bases clipped from V and 6 bases from J, the junction kept 7 bases outside the gene matches. The CDR3 loop spans 15 amino acids. The V gene's germline CDR1 is MGHRA and CDR2 YSYEKL. The CDR3 sequence is CASSQDPGQGNGYTF. As DNA, the CDR3 is TGCGCCAGCAGCCAGGATCCGGGACAGGGGAATGGCTACACCTTC.

The chain joins TRBV18 to TRBJ1-6; 8 bases align to TRBD1. This CDR3 is 15 amino acids long. V was clipped by 3 bases and J by 7 bases; unmatched bases: 5. Germline CDR1 reads KGHSH; CDR2 reads LQKENI. The CDR3: CASSPVGQGNSPLHF. The DNA for the CDR3 is TGTGCCAGCTCACCCGTCGGACAGGGCAATTCACCCCTCCACTTT.

This clonotype was counted many times. The V gene is TRBV5-1, the J gene TRBJ1-1, with 7 bases lining up with TRBD1. Trimming took 3 bases from V and 2 from J; bases not matched to a gene: 4. The CDR3 runs to 14 residues. CDR1 and CDR2 from the germline V gene are SGHRS and YFSETQ. CDR3 sequence: CASSSGQSNTEAFF. The CDR3 DNA sequence: TGCGCCAGCAGCTCGGGACAGAGTAACACTGAAGCTTTCTTT.

The chain links TRBV5-1 to TRBJ2-1, with TRBD2 matching 7 bases. The CDR3 loop spans 18 amino acids. CDR1 is SGHRS and CDR2 is YFSETQ in the germline V gene. V dropped 0 bases and J dropped 0; count of bases not matched to a gene: 9. The DNA of the CDR3 is TGCGCCAGCAGCTTGGGTCTCTCAGGCGGGGGCTCCTACAATGAGCAGTTCTTC. This sequence encodes CASSLGLSGGGSYNEQFF.

J is TRBJ1-2 and V is TRBV12-3 or TRBV12-4, with D perhaps TRBD1 (5 bases). Trimming took off 7 bases at V and 6 bases at J, with 21 bases between the two ends. The CDR3 extends over 15 amino acids. The CDR3 loop is CASTASGTGRDGYTF. CDR3 nucleotides: TGTGCCAGCACCGCCTCCGGGACTGGGAGGGATGGCTACACCTTC.

The chain carries TRBV10-3 and TRBJ2-7; 7 bases are shared with TRBD1. The DNA end favors TRBJ2-5, so the J call may be wrong. Germline CDR1 is ENHRY and CDR2 is SYGVKD. The CDR3 contains 12 residues. DNA of the CDR3: TGTGCCATAAAGGGGACAGCAGAGACCCAGTACTTC. It specifies CAIKGTAETQYF.

The chain links TRBV3-1 to TRBJ2-1; 10 nucleotides match TRBD1. Germline CDR1 reads LGHDT; CDR2 reads YNNKEL (reference sequence). The length of the CDR3 is 15 residues. The V segment lost 3 bases and the J segment 6 bases; nucleotides outside the gene matches: 5. CDR3 DNA: TGTGCCAGCAGCCAGGGGACAGGGGTATTCAATGAGCAGTTCTTC. It specifies CASSQGTGVFNEQFF.